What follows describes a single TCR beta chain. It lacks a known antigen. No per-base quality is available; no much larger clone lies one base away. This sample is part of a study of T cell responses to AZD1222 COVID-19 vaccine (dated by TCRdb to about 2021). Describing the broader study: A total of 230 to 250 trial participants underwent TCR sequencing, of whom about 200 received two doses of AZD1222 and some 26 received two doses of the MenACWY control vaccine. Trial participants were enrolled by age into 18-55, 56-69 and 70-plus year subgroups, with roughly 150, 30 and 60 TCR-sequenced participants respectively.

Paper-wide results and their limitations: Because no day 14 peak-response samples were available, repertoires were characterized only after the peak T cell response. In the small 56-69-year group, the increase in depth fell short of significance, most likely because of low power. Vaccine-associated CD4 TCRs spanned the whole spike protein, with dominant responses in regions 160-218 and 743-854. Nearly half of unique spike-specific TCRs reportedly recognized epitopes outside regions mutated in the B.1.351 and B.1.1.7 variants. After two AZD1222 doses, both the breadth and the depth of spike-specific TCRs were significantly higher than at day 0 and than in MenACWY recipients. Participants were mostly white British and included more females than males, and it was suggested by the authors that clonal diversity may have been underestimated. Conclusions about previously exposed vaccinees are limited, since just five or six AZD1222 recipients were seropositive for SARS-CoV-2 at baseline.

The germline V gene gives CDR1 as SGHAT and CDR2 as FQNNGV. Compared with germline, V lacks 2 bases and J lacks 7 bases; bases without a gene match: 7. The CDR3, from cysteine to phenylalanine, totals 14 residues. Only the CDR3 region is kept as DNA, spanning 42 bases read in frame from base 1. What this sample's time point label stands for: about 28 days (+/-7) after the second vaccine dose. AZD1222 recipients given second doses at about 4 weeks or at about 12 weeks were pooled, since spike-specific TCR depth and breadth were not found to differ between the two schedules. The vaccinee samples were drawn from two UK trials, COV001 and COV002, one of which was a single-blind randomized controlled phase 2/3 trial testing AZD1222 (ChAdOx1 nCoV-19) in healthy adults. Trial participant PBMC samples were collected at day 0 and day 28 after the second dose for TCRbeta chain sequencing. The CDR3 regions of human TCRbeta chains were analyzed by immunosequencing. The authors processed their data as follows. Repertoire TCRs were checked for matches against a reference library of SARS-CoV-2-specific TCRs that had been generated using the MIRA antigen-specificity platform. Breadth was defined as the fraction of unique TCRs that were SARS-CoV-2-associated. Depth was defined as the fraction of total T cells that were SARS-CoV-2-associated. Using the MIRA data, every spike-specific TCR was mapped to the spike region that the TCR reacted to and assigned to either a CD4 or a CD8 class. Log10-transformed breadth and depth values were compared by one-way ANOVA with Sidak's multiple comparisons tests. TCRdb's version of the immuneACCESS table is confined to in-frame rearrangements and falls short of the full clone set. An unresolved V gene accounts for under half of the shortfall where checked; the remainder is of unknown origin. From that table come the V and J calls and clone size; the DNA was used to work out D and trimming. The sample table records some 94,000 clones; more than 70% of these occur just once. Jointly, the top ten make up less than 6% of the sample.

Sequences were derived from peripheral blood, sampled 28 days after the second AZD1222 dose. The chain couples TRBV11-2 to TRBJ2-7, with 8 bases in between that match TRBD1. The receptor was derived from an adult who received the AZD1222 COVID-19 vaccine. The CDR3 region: CASSLSQGAWEQYF. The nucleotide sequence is TGTGCCAGCAGCTTAAGCCAGGGGGCTTGGGAGCAGTACTTC.